This entry features one T cell receptor (beta chain) sequence. The data stem from a study of long-term antiretroviral therapy in people with HIV. The assay used was immunoSEQ (version v3.0), run at survey level. Clones were read by immunoSEQ multiplex PCR, and TCRdb kept only the in-frame ones, dropping some. This sample has roughly 36,000 clones, with about 85% found just once. This material consisted of unsorted PBMCs, taken just over 2.7 years before starting antiretroviral therapy. The TCR sequence derives from a woman between 25 and 40 years old with HIV.

The CDR3 region has the DNA TGCAGCGTCTCGGGGAATGGCTACACCTTC. Amino acids: CSVSGNGYTF. The rearrangement joins TRBV29-1 to TRBJ1-2; D remains unclear. Germline assignment: CDR1 SQVTM and CDR2 ANQGSEA. The V end lost 6 bases, the J end lost 6 bases, and 8 bases lay between the germline ends. CDR3 length equals 10 residues.